These T cell receptor beta chains were read from a single sample in a study of cytomegalovirus exposure and HLA in healthy donors. The repertoire was sequenced with immunoSEQ multiplex PCR; TCRdb's copy has only in-frame clones and lacks some. This listing includes 120,000 to 150,000 clones. Source material: PBMCs. The receptors originated from a woman younger than 35 in good health and CMV-seronegative. The CDR3 runs from the conserved cysteine through the conserved F or W. The D gene is left open where the match is weak.

TRBJ2-7,TRBD2,TRBV5-1,TGCGCCAGCAGGCAGCGGGAGTCAACCTACGGGCAGTACTTC,CASRQRESTYGQYF
TRBJ2-2,NA,TRBV18,TGTGCCAGCTCACCAGCGAGGGCAAACACCGGGGAGCTGTTTTTT,CASSPARANTGELFF
TRBJ1-3,NA,TRBV6-6,TGTGCCAGCAGCTACACAGGGACAAACACCATATATTTT,CASSYTGTNTIYF
TRBJ2-1,TRBD2,TRBV10-1,TGCGCCAGCAGTGCCGGACTAGACAATGAGCAGTTCTTC,CASSAGLDNEQFF
TRBJ2-6,TRBD1,TRBV5-1,TGCGCCAGCAACGGACAGGGTATTACTAATTCTGGGGCCAACGTCCTGACTTTC,CASNGQGITNSGANVLTF
TRBJ1-5,TRBD1,TRBV5-8,TGTGCCAGCAGCTACGGACAGGCAGCCTATGGCTCCAATCAGCCCCAGCATTTT,CASSYGQAAYGSNQPQHF
TRBJ2-3,TRBD2,TRBV4-2,TGTGCCAGCAGCCTTGGACTAGGAAGCACAGATACGCAGTATTTT,CASSLGLGSTDTQYF
TRBJ2-2,TRBD2,TRBV7-2,TGTGCCAGCAGCTTACTCCTAGCGGGAGGGTCAGGCGGGGAGCTGTTTTTT,CASSLLLAGGSGGELFF
TRBJ2-7,TRBD1,TRBV5-6,TGTGCCAGCACTAGGGGGCAAGGGGACTACGAGCAGTACTTC,CASTRGQGDYEQYF
TRBJ2-1,NA,TRBV25-1,TGTGCCAGCAGGGCCGTAGGGGTCAATGAGCAGTTCTTC,CASRAVGVNEQFF
TRBJ2-7,TRBD2,TRBV7-2,TGTGCCAGCAGCCGCGGACTAGCGGAATACGAGCAGTACTTC,CASSRGLAEYEQYF